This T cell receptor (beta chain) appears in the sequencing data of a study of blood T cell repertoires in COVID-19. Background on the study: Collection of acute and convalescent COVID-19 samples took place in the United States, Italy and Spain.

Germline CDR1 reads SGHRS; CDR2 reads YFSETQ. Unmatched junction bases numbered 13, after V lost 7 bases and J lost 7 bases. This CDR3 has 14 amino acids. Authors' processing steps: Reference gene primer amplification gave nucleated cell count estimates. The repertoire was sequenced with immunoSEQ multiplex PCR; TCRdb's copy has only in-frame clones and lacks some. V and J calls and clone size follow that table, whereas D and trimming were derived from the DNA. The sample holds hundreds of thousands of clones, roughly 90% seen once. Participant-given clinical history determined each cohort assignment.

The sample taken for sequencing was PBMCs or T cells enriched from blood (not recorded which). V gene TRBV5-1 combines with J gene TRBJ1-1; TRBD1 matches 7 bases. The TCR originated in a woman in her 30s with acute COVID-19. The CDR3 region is CASVDGLNRGEAFF. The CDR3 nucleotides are TGCGCCAGCGTAGACGGCCTCAACAGGGGTGAAGCTTTCTTT.